The rows below give T cell receptor beta chains drawn from one sample of a study of blood T cell repertoires in COVID-19. Produced via immunoSEQ multiplex PCR; TCRdb's table is partial and in-frame only. Seen here are approximately 250,000 clones, approximately 89% observed once, and the top ten hold approximately 10%. The source material was peripheral blood. The receptors originated from a woman aged 70-85 years with COVID-19, enrolled during active disease. Both conserved end residues are part of each CDR3. The order of the fields is D gene, V gene, clone size, J gene, CDR3 DNA, CDR3 protein. The D gene is left open where the match is weak. Clone size is given for some rows only: seen once, a few or many times, or a class if the clone is expanded.

d_gene: TRBD1
v_gene: TRBV2
abundance: -
j_gene: TRBJ2-7
CDR3nt: TGTGCCAGCAGTGGCGGGACAGGACCCTACGAGCAGTACTTC
CDR3aa: CASSGGTGPYEQYF

d_gene: TRBD2
v_gene: TRBV27
abundance: few
j_gene: TRBJ2-3
CDR3nt: TGTGCCAGCAGTTTCGCTAGCGGGACGGGGACGCAGTATTTT
CDR3aa: CASSFASGTGTQYF

d_gene: -
v_gene: TRBV4-1
abundance: -
j_gene: TRBJ2-5
CDR3nt: TGCGCCAGCAGCCACTATCCGGACGGGGGGCTACAAGAGACCCAGTACTTC
CDR3aa: CASSHYPDGGLQETQYF

d_gene: -
v_gene: TRBV30
abundance: -
j_gene: TRBJ1-2
CDR3nt: TGTGCCTGGAGTGTACAAACGTTCTATGGCTACACCTTC
CDR3aa: CAWSVQTFYGYTF

d_gene: -
v_gene: TRBV9
abundance: once
j_gene: TRBJ1-1
CDR3nt: TGTGCCAGCAGCGTAGCCCTTAACACTGAAGCTTTCTTT
CDR3aa: CASSVALNTEAFF

d_gene: -
v_gene: TRBV6-6
abundance: -
j_gene: TRBJ2-7
CDR3nt: TGTGCCAGCAGTTACTCGAGGGCCAGGGAGGACGAGCAGTACTTC
CDR3aa: CASSYSRAREDEQYF

d_gene: TRBD2
v_gene: TRBV28
abundance: -
j_gene: TRBJ2-5
CDR3nt: TGTGCCAGCAGTTCTAGTCGGGGGGTCCGAGAGACCCAGTACTTC
CDR3aa: CASSSSRGVRETQYF

d_gene: TRBD1
v_gene: TRBV7-2
abundance: -
j_gene: TRBJ1-2
CDR3nt: TGTGCCAGCAGCTTAGGGCAGCCAGGGGGCTGGAATGGCTACACCTTC
CDR3aa: CASSLGQPGGWNGYTF

d_gene: -
v_gene: TRBV28
abundance: once
j_gene: TRBJ1-6
CDR3nt: TGTGCCAGCAGTCGCACTCCAATCGTGGCCCTCCACTTT
CDR3aa: CASSRTPIVALHF

d_gene: -
v_gene: TRBV7-9
abundance: -
j_gene: TRBJ1-5
CDR3nt: TGTGCCAGCAGCTCTTCCGGCGGAGACCAGCCCCAGCATTTT
CDR3aa: CASSSSGGDQPQHF

d_gene: -
v_gene: TRBV6-1
abundance: -
j_gene: TRBJ2-7
CDR3nt: TGTGCCAGCAGTGAAATAATCTACGAGCAGTACTTC
CDR3aa: CASSEIIYEQYF

d_gene: TRBD2
v_gene: TRBV19
abundance: -
j_gene: TRBJ2-5
CDR3nt: TGTGCCAGTAGTATCAATCGTCTAGCGGGAGCGGGAGAGACCCAGTACTTC
CDR3aa: CASSINRLAGAGETQYF

d_gene: -
v_gene: TRBV6-2/TRBV6-3
abundance: -
j_gene: TRBJ1-4
CDR3nt: TGTGCCAGCAGTTACGGGCAGCTTAATGAAAAACTGTTTTTT
CDR3aa: CASSYGQLNEKLFF

d_gene: TRBD1
v_gene: TRBV5-6
abundance: -
j_gene: TRBJ2-1
CDR3nt: TGTGCCAGCAGCTCTCCCTACCAGGGGGCCAGTGAGCAGTTCTTC
CDR3aa: CASSSPYQGASEQFF

d_gene: TRBD1
v_gene: TRBV7-9
abundance: -
j_gene: TRBJ2-2
CDR3nt: TGTGCCAGCAGCTTAGCGCGAGGGGGCGCAAACACCGGGGAGCTGTTTTTT
CDR3aa: CASSLARGGANTGELFF

d_gene: -
v_gene: TRBV27
abundance: -
j_gene: TRBJ1-1
CDR3nt: TGTGCCAGCAGTCCGTCGACGGGATACACTGAAGCTTTCTTT
CDR3aa: CASSPSTGYTEAFF

d_gene: TRBD1
v_gene: TRBV24-1
abundance: -
j_gene: TRBJ1-1
CDR3nt: TGTGCCACCAGCCCGGGACAGGGGAGGACTGAAGCTTTCTTT
CDR3aa: CATSPGQGRTEAFF

d_gene: -
v_gene: TRBV5-5
abundance: -
j_gene: TRBJ2-3
CDR3nt: TGTGCCAGCAGCTTGACCAATAGCGGAGCCACAGATACGCAGTATTTT
CDR3aa: CASSLTNSGATDTQYF

d_gene: -
v_gene: TRBV7-2
abundance: -
j_gene: TRBJ2-2
CDR3nt: TGTGCCAGCAGCTTATACGCAGGGTCGAACACCGGGGAGCTGTTTTTT
CDR3aa: CASSLYAGSNTGELFF

d_gene: -
v_gene: TRBV7-6
abundance: -
j_gene: TRBJ2-3
CDR3nt: TGTGCCAGCAGCTTAGACTTCACAGATACGCAGTATTTT
CDR3aa: CASSLDFTDTQYF

d_gene: TRBD1
v_gene: TRBV28
abundance: -
j_gene: TRBJ1-2
CDR3nt: TGTGCCAGCAGAGACAGGGGGCCTGGCTACACCTTC
CDR3aa: CASRDRGPGYTF

d_gene: -
v_gene: TRBV15
abundance: -
j_gene: TRBJ2-1
CDR3nt: TGTGCCACCAGCAGAGATTCGGGGGAGTTCACGTTCTTC
CDR3aa: CATSRDSGEFTFF

d_gene: -
v_gene: TRBV2
abundance: -
j_gene: TRBJ2-1
CDR3nt: TGTGCCAGCAGTGAAATACTGGTTGGTCGGGAGCAGTTCTTC
CDR3aa: CASSEILVGREQFF

d_gene: TRBD1
v_gene: TRBV19
abundance: -
j_gene: TRBJ2-1
CDR3nt: TGTGCCAGTAGCGGGACAGGGGACAATGAGCAGTTCTTC
CDR3aa: CASSGTGDNEQFF

d_gene: TRBD1
v_gene: TRBV4-2
abundance: few
j_gene: TRBJ2-7
CDR3nt: TGTGCCAGCAGCCAAGATGACAGGGAATATTACGAGCAGTACTTC
CDR3aa: CASSQDDREYYEQYF

d_gene: TRBD2
v_gene: TRBV5-4
abundance: -
j_gene: TRBJ2-3
CDR3nt: TGTGCCAGCAGTTCCAGGACTAGCGGAGCTAGCACAGATACGCAGTATTTT
CDR3aa: CASSSRTSGASTDTQYF

d_gene: TRBD2
v_gene: TRBV7-9
abundance: few
j_gene: TRBJ2-7
CDR3nt: TGTGCCAGCAGCTTGGGACTACCGAACTACGAGCAGTACTTC
CDR3aa: CASSLGLPNYEQYF

d_gene: -
v_gene: TRBV4-2
abundance: -
j_gene: TRBJ2-7
CDR3nt: TGTGCCAGCAGCCAAATTGCTACGCCCGGGGAGCAGTACTTC
CDR3aa: CASSQIATPGEQYF

d_gene: -
v_gene: TRBV3-1/TRBV3-2
abundance: -
j_gene: TRBJ2-7
CDR3nt: TGTGCCAGCAGCCAATACAGGGCCTACGAGCAGTACTTC
CDR3aa: CASSQYRAYEQYF

d_gene: -
v_gene: TRBV3-1/TRBV3-2
abundance: -
j_gene: TRBJ1-5
CDR3nt: TGTGCCAGCAGCCAAGATGGGGGGATAAGCAATCAGCCCCAGCATTTT
CDR3aa: CASSQDGGISNQPQHF

d_gene: TRBD1
v_gene: TRBV5-1
abundance: -
j_gene: TRBJ2-7
CDR3nt: TGCGCCAGCAGCTTGGAGGGGACAGGGGACAACGAGCAGTACTTC
CDR3aa: CASSLEGTGDNEQYF

d_gene: TRBD2
v_gene: TRBV7-2
abundance: few
j_gene: TRBJ2-1
CDR3nt: TGTGCCAGCAGCTCCAGCGGACTAGCGGAGTCTTACCTTTTCTTC
CDR3aa: CASSSSGLAESYLFF

d_gene: TRBD2
v_gene: TRBV4-3
abundance: -
j_gene: TRBJ2-5
CDR3nt: TGCGCCAGCAGCCAAGCTAGCGGGAGTGGGGAGACCCAGTACTTC
CDR3aa: CASSQASGSGETQYF

d_gene: -
v_gene: TRBV2
abundance: -
j_gene: TRBJ2-1
CDR3nt: TGTGCCAGCACCGGGACTCCGTTTCGGAACAATGAGCAGTTCTTC
CDR3aa: CASTGTPFRNNEQFF

d_gene: -
v_gene: TRBV7-2
abundance: -
j_gene: TRBJ2-7
CDR3nt: TGTGCCAGCAGCTTAGGGACGGGACTCGGCTACGAGCAGTACTTC
CDR3aa: CASSLGTGLGYEQYF

d_gene: TRBD1
v_gene: TRBV7-8
abundance: -
j_gene: TRBJ1-6
CDR3nt: TGTGCCAGCAGCTTACGGCAGGGGGATTCACCCCTCCACTTT
CDR3aa: CASSLRQGDSPLHF

d_gene: -
v_gene: TRBV9
abundance: -
j_gene: TRBJ2-2
CDR3nt: TGTGCCAGCAGCGTAGCGGTCGGGAGAGGTGGGGAGCTGTTTTTT
CDR3aa: CASSVAVGRGGELFF

d_gene: TRBD2
v_gene: TRBV11-2
abundance: -
j_gene: TRBJ2-1
CDR3nt: TGTGCCAGCAGCTTAGCGCTAGCGGAACACAATGAGCAGTTCTTC
CDR3aa: CASSLALAEHNEQFF

d_gene: -
v_gene: TRBV21-1
abundance: -
j_gene: TRBJ1-6
CDR3nt: TGTGCCAGCATTTCCCCGGGACAGTCTAATTCACCCCTCCACTTT
CDR3aa: CASISPGQSNSPLHF

d_gene: TRBD1
v_gene: TRBV14
abundance: -
j_gene: TRBJ1-3
CDR3nt: TGTGCCAGCAGCCCCGAGACAGGGATCGCCGGAAACACCATATATTTT
CDR3aa: CASSPETGIAGNTIYF

d_gene: TRBD1
v_gene: TRBV12-3/TRBV12-4
abundance: -
j_gene: TRBJ1-6
CDR3nt: TGTGCCATCAGGACAGGGGCCTCACCCCTCCACTTT
CDR3aa: CAIRTGASPLHF